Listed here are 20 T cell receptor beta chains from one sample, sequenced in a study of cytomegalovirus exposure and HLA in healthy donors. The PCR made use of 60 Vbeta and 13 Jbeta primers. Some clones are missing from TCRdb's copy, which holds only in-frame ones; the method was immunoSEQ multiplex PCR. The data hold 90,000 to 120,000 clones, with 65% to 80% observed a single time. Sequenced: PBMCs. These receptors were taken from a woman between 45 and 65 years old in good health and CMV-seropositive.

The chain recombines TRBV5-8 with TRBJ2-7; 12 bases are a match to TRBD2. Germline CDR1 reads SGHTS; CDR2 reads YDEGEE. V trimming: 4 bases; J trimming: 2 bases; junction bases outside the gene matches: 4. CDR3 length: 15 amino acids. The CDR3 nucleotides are TGTGCCAGCAGCACGTGGACTAGCGGGACCTACGAGCAGTACTTC. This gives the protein CASSTWTSGTYEQYF.

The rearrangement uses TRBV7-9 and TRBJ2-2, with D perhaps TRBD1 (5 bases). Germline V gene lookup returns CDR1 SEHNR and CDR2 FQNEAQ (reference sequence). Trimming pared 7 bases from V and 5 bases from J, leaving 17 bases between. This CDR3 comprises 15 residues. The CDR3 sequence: CASIRWAGHTGELFF. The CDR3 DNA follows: TGTGCCAGCATTAGGTGGGCAGGGCATACCGGGGAGCTGTTTTTT.

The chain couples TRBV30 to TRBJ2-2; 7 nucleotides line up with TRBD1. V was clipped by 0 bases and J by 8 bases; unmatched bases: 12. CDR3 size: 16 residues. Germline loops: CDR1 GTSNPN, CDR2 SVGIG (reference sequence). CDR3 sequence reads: CAWSVRRGNLRGELFF. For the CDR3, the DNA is TGTGCCTGGAGTGTACGCAGGGGGAACCTCAGAGGGGAGCTGTTTTTT.

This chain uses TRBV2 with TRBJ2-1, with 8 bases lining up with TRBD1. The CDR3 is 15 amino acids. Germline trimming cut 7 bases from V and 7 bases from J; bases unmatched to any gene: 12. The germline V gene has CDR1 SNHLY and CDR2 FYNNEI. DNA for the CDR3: TGTGCCAGCACTTCCGGGACAGGAGATTATAATGAGCAGTTCTTC. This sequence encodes CASTSGTGDYNEQFF. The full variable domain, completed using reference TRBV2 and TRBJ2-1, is EPEVTQTPSHQVTQMGQEVILRCVPISNHLYFYWYRQILGQKVEFLVSFYNNEISEKSEIFDDQFSVERPDGSNFTLKIRSTKLEDSAMYFCASTSGTGDYNEQFFGPGTRLTVL.

The CDR3, as DNA: TGTGCCAGCAACTCCATGTGCCCGGGGACAGGGCCCACTGAAGCTTTCTTT. Encoded protein: CASNSMCPGTGPTEAFF. The chain combines TRBV6-9 with TRBJ1-1; 9 positions agree with TRBD1. This CDR3 has 17 residues. V trimming: 7 bases; J trimming: 4 bases; junction bases outside the gene matches: 16. Per germline, CDR1 MNHGY and CDR2 SVAAGI.

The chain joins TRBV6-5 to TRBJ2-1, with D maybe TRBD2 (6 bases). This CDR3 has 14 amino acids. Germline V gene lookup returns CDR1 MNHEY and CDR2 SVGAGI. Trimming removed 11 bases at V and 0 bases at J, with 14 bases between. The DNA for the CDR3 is TGTGCCGCCACGGGGGTGAGCTCCTACAATGAGCAGTTCTTC. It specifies CAATGVSSYNEQFF.

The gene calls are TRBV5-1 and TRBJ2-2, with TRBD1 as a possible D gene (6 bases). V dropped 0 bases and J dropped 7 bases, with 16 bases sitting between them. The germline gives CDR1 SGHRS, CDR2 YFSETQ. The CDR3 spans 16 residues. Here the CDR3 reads CASSLGDNLGHGELFF. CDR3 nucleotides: TGCGCCAGCAGCTTGGGGGACAATTTGGGGCACGGGGAGCTGTTTTTT.

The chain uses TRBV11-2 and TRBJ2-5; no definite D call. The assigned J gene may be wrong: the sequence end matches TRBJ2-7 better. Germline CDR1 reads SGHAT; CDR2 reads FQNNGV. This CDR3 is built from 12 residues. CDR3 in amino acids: CASSSNSLEQYF. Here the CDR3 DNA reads TGTGCCAGCAGCTCAAACTCTCTCGAGCAGTACTTC.

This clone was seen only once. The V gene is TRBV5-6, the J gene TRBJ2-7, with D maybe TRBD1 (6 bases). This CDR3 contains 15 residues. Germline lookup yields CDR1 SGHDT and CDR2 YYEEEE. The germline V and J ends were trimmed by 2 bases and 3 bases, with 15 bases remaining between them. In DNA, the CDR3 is TGTGCCAGCAGCTTATCCGGCAGGGGATTCTACGAGCAGTACTTC. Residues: CASSLSGRGFYEQYF.

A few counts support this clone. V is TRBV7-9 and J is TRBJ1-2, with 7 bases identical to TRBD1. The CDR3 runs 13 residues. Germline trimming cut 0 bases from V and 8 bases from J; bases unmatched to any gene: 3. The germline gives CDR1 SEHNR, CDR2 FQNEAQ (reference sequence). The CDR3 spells CASSLAGTVGYTF. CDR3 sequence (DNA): TGTGCCAGCAGCTTAGCTGGGACAGTCGGCTACACCTTC.

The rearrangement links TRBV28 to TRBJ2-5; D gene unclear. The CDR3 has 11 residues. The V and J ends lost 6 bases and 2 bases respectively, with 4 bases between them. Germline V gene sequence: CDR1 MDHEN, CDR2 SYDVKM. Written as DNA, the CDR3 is TGTGCCAGCAGGGCACAAGAGACCCAGTACTTC. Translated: CASRAQETQYF. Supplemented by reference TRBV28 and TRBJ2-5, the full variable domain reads DVKVTQSSRYLVKRTGEKVFLECVQDMDHENMFWYRQDPGLGLRLIYFSYDVKMKEKGDIPEGYSVSREKKERFSLILESASTNQTSMYLCASRAQETQYFGPGTRLLVL.

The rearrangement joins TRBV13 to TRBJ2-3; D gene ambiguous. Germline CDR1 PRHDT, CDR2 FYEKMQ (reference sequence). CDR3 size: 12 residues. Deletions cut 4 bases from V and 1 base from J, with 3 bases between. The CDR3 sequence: CASSSGTDTQYF. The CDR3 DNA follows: TGTGCCAGCAGCTCAGGCACAGATACGCAGTATTTT.

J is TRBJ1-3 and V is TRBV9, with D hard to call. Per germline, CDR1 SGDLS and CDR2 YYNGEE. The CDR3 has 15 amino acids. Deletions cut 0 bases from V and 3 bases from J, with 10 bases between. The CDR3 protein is CASSVAAGLGNTIYF. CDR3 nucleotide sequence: TGTGCCAGCAGCGTAGCCGCCGGACTTGGAAACACCATATATTTT.

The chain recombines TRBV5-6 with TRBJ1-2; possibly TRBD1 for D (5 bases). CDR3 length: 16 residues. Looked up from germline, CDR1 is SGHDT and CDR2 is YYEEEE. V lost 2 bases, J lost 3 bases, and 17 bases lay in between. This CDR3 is CASSFNFDSEYYGYTF. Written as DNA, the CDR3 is TGTGCCAGCAGCTTCAATTTCGACAGCGAATACTATGGCTACACCTTC.

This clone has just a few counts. The CDR3 sequence is CASSYKREGGEELFF. DNA of the CDR3: TGTGCCAGCAGTTACAAGAGGGAAGGGGGCGAGGAACTGTTTTTT. V and J are TRBV6-5 and TRBJ1-4, with 7 bases identical to TRBD1. The germline V gene has CDR1 MNHEY and CDR2 SVGAGI. V was pared by 2 bases and J by 12 bases, with 12 bases of the junction left unmatched. The CDR3 totals 15 residues.

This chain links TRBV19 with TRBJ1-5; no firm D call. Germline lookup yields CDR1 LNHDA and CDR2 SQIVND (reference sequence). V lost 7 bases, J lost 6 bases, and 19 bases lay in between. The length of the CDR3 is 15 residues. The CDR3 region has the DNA TGTGCCAGTAACGTACCGGAGGTACGCGGTCAGCCCCAGCATTTT. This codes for CASNVPEVRGQPQHF.

As DNA, the CDR3 is TGTGCCAGCAGCTCATTCGGGGAGGGCCTCAACTATGGCTACACCTTC. Protein product: CASSSFGEGLNYGYTF. The chain employs TRBV7-9 and TRBJ1-2, with D uncertain. V lost 4 bases, J lost 2 bases, and 17 bases lay in between. From germline, CDR1 is SEHNR and CDR2 FQNEAQ (reference sequence). The CDR3 extends over 16 amino acids. The full variable domain, with the rest looked up from reference TRBV7-9 and TRBJ1-2, is DTGVSQNPRHKITKRGQNVTFRCDPISEHNRLYWYRQTLGQGPEFLTYFQNEAQLEKSRLLSDRFSAERPKGSFSTLEIQRTEQGDSAMYLCASSSFGEGLNYGYTFGSGTRLTVV.

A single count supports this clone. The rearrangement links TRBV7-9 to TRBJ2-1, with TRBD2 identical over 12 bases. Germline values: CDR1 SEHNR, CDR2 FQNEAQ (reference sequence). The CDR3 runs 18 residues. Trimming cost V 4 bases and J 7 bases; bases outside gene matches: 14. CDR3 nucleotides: TGTGCCAGCAGCTCGACCTATCTCGGGACTAGCGGGCTGAATGAGCAGTTCTTC. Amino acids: CASSSTYLGTSGLNEQFF.

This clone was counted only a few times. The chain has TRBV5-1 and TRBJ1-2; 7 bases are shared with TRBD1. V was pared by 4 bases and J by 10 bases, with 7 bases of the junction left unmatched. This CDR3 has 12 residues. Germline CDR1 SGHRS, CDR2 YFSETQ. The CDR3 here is CASSELGTDYTF. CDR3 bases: TGCGCCAGCAGCGAACTGGGGACAGACTACACCTTC.

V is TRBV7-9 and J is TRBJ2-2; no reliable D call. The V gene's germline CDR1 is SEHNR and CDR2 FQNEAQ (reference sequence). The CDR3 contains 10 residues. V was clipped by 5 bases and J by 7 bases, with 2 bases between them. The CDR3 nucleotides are TGTGCCAGCAGCCTCGGGGAGCTGTTTTTT. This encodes CASSLGELFF.